The rows below give T cell receptor beta chains drawn from one sample of a study of T cells after yellow fever vaccination. Via MiXCR, TCRdb re-called the 5' RACE reads, giving one row per CDR3 protein. The data contain under 250,000 distinct CDR3 sequences, 6.5% to 8.5% of them singletons. The sequencing used CD4+ T cells sorted from PBMCs, collected 15 days after the yellow fever booster vaccination. The receptors were gathered from a man aged 30-40 years who received the YFV17D yellow fever vaccine. Both conserved end residues are part of each CDR3. A D gene is named only where the DNA matches it firmly. Clone size is shown for a subset of rows, as once, few, many or a class of expanded clone.

J,D,size,length,V,DNA,CDR3
TRBJ2-5,-,few,12,TRBV6-2/TRBV6-3,TGTGCCAGCAGAGAGCCCATGGAGACCCAGTACTTC,CASREPMETQYF
TRBJ2-5,TRBD1,-,15,TRBV7-2,TGTGCCAGCAGCTACCGGGACAGGGGTTGGGAGACCCAGTACTTC,CASSYRDRGWETQYF
TRBJ2-7,TRBD1,-,14,TRBV7-9,TGTGCCAGCAGCCCAGACCTGACAGGGTACGAGCAGTACTTC,CASSPDLTGYEQYF
TRBJ2-4,TRBD2,many,16,TRBV7-2,TGTGCCAGCAGCTTAGGGACTAGCGGGAGAGGAAACATTCAGTACTTC,CASSLGTSGRGNIQYF
TRBJ2-1,-,few,18,TRBV11-2,TGTGCCAGCAGCTTAGATCTTCTAAGGTCTAGCTCCTACAATGAGCAGTTCTTC,CASSLDLLRSSSYNEQFF
TRBJ2-1,TRBD2,few,14,TRBV20-1,TGCAGTGCGGGAGCGGGAGGGTCCTACAATGAGCAGTTCTTC,CSAGAGGSYNEQFF
TRBJ1-6,TRBD1,many,16,TRBV4-3,TGCGCCAGCAGCCAAGCCTCACAGGGGAAGGATTCACCCCTCCACTTT,CASSQASQGKDSPLHF
TRBJ2-3,-,-,16,TRBV15,TGTGCCACCAGCAGATGGGGGGCAGCCAGGACAGATACGCAGTATTTT,CATSRWGAARTDTQYF
TRBJ2-1,TRBD2,-,13,TRBV12-3/TRBV12-4,TGTGCCAGCAGTACGCTAGCGGGAGCTGAGCAGTTCTTC,CASSTLAGAEQFF
TRBJ2-7,TRBD2,-,14,TRBV7-2,TGTGCCAGCAGCTCGCAGCGGGGACCCTACGAGCAGTACTTC,CASSSQRGPYEQYF
TRBJ1-5,-,-,14,TRBV5-5,TGTGCCAGCAGCCCAGGACCCGATTATCAGCCCCAGCATTTT,CASSPGPDYQPQHF
TRBJ2-1,-,many,14,TRBV5-1,TGCGCCAGCAGCTGGCAGTGGGGGGACAATGAGCAGTTCTTC,CASSWQWGDNEQFF
TRBJ2-2,TRBD2,-,16,TRBV4-3,TGCGCCAGCAGCCAAGTAGCGGGGATTCACACCGGGGAGCTGTTTTTT,CASSQVAGIHTGELFF
TRBJ2-2,-,-,14,TRBV7-2,TGTGCCAGCAGCTTTATACAGAACACCGGGGAGCTGTTTTTT,CASSFIQNTGELFF
TRBJ2-7,-,many,14,TRBV6-5,TGTGCCAGCAGTTACACCCCTAGCCGCCTAGAGCAGTACTTC,CASSYTPSRLEQYF
TRBJ2-7,-,few,13,TRBV5-1,TGCGCCAGCAGCTTGGCCAGAGGATACGAGCAGTACTTC,CASSLARGYEQYF
TRBJ2-5,TRBD2,many,16,TRBV12-3/TRBV12-4,TGTGCCAGCAGTTTCCTGACTAGCGGGAGGGTAGAGACCCAGTACTTC,CASSFLTSGRVETQYF
TRBJ2-5,-,many,14,TRBV5-1,TGCGCCAGCAGCTTGAATCTGGGTCAAGAGACCCAGTACTTC,CASSLNLGQETQYF
TRBJ2-3,TRBD1,few,16,TRBV18,TGTGCCAGCTCGCGACTGACAGGGAAATACACAGATACGCAGTATTTT,CASSRLTGKYTDTQYF
TRBJ2-5,-,-,15,TRBV7-2,TGTGCCAGCAGCTTAGGGGGGACCCTCCAAGAGACCCAGTACTTC,CASSLGGTLQETQYF
TRBJ1-3,-,few,13,TRBV15,TGTGCCACCAGCAGAGATCCGACGGCTCGGATATATTTT,CATSRDPTARIYF
TRBJ2-1,-,few,17,TRBV12-3/TRBV12-4,TGTGCCAGCAGTGCTTGGCGATGGGAGGCCACCTACAATGAGCAGTTCTTC,CASSAWRWEATYNEQFF
TRBJ2-5,-,-,14,TRBV19,TGTGCCAGTAGTACCGGGGGATTCCAAGAGACCCAGTACTTC,CASSTGGFQETQYF
TRBJ1-1,-,many,13,TRBV5-1,TGCGCCAGCAGCTTGGGTACGGAGATCGAAGCTTTCTTT,CASSLGTEIEAFF
TRBJ2-3,TRBD2,few,13,TRBV7-2,TGTGCCAGCAACCTCGGGGGGGGGGAGGCGCAGTATTTT,CASNLGGGEAQYF
TRBJ2-5,TRBD1,-,14,TRBV15,TGTGCCACCAGCAGGGGACAGCCAGGGGAGACCCAGTACTTC,CATSRGQPGETQYF
TRBJ2-1,TRBD2,-,15,TRBV7-2,TGTGCCAGCAGCCCCCTGATGGGAGGGCCCTATGAGCAGTTCTTC,CASSPLMGGPYEQFF
TRBJ1-1,-,few,14,TRBV7-8,TGTGCCAGCAGTCTGGACACCCCCAACACTGAAGCTTTCTTT,CASSLDTPNTEAFF
TRBJ1-5,-,-,15,TRBV20-1,TGCAGTGCTAGAGAGACAGGCACCCTCGGTCAGCCCCAGCATTTT,CSARETGTLGQPQHF
TRBJ2-2,-,few,15,TRBV5-1,TGCGCCAGCAGCTTGGCAAGCCCGAACACCGGGGAGCTGTTTTTT,CASSLASPNTGELFF
TRBJ2-1,TRBD1,many,15,TRBV19,TGTGCCAGTAGTTTCACCCGGACAGGAACTGGTGAGCAGTTCTTC,CASSFTRTGTGEQFF
TRBJ1-1,-,few,14,TRBV11-2,TGTGCCAGCAGTTGGACAGAGACGAACACTGAAGCTTTCTTT,CASSWTETNTEAFF
TRBJ1-1,-,many,12,TRBV10-2,TGCGCCAGCCGGGACCCCTACACTGAAGCTTTCTTT,CASRDPYTEAFF
TRBJ2-1,TRBD2,few,16,TRBV19,TGTGCCAGTAGTCCCAATAGCGGGAGTTTTCACTATGAGCAGTTCTTC,CASSPNSGSFHYEQFF
TRBJ2-1,TRBD2,-,15,TRBV7-2,TGTGCCAGCAGCCGACTAGCGGGACCGAGTTGGGAGCAGTTCTTC,CASSRLAGPSWEQFF
TRBJ2-1,-,many,16,TRBV15,TGTGCCACCAGAGCTGTCGCGGGAATTCCCTCGGATGAGCAGTTCTTC,CATRAVAGIPSDEQFF
TRBJ2-1,-,-,14,TRBV7-2,TGTGCCAGCAGCCACATAACAGGGTACAATGAGCAGTTCTTC,CASSHITGYNEQFF
TRBJ2-2,-,few,15,TRBV6-2/TRBV6-3,TGTGCCACCACGTCTCCCAATCGGAACACCGGGGAGCTGTTTTTT,CATTSPNRNTGELFF
TRBJ2-2,-,many,15,TRBV7-2,TGTGCCAGCAGCTTAGACGGACTGTCCCCCGGGGAGCTGTTTTTT,CASSLDGLSPGELFF
TRBJ2-2,TRBD2,few,14,TRBV7-2,TGTGCCAGCAGCCTTCGGACTAGCGGGCGGGAGCTGTTTTTT,CASSLRTSGRELFF
TRBJ2-1,-,many,17,TRBV23-1,TGCGCCAGCAGTCATCCCGGGACTTCGAGCTCCTACAATGAGCAGTTCTTC,CASSHPGTSSSYNEQFF
TRBJ2-7,TRBD2,few,14,TRBV11-1,TGTGCCAGCAGCTTGAGAGCGGGATCGGCCGAGCAGTACTTC,CASSLRAGSAEQYF
TRBJ2-1,-,-,11,TRBV7-8,TGTGCCAGCGGGACTCCCTACGAGCAGTTCTTC,CASGTPYEQFF
TRBJ2-1,TRBD2,-,20,TRBV3-1,TGTGCCAGCAGCCAAGATTGGACTAGCGGGGGCGGCGGGTCCTACAATGAGCAGTTCTTC,CASSQDWTSGGGGSYNEQFF
TRBJ2-7,-,many,13,TRBV5-1,TGCGCCAGCAGCGCGGGTTTCTTGGCCGAGCAGTACTTC,CASSAGFLAEQYF
TRBJ1-2,-,-,12,TRBV29-1,TGCAGCGTTGCCGACAGTTACTATGGCTACACCTTC,CSVADSYYGYTF
TRBJ2-2,-,many,14,TRBV5-1,TGCGCCAGCAACTTGGAGGGGTTAGCCGGGGAGCTGTTTTTT,CASNLEGLAGELFF